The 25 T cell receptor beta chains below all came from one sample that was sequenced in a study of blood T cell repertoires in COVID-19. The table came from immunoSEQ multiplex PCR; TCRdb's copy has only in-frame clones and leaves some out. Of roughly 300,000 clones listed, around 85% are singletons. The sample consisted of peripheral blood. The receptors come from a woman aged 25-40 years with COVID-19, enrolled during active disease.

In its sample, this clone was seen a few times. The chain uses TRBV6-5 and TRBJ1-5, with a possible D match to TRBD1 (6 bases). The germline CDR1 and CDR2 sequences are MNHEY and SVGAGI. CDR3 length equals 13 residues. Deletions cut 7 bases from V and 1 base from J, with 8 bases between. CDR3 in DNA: TGTGCCAGCAATGGACAGAGCAATCAGCCCCAGCATTTT. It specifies CASNGQSNQPQHF.

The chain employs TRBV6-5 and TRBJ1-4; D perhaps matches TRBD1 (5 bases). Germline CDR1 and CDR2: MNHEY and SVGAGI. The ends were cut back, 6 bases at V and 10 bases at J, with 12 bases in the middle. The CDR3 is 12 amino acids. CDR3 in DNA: TGTGCCAGCAGCGACCCGGGGGGAAAACTGTTTTTT. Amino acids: CASSDPGGKLFF.

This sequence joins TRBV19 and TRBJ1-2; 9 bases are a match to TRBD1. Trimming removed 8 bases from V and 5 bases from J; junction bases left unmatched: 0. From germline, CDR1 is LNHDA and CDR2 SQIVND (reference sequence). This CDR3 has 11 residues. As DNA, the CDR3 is TGTGCCAGTGGACAGGGGTATGGCTACACCTTC. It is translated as CASGQGYGYTF.

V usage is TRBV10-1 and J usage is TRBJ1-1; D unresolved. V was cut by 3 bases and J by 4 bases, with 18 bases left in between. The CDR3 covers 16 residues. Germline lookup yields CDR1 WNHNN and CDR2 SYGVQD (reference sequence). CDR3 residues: CASSDGSTLGTTEAFF. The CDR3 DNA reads TGCGCCAGCAGTGATGGGTCTACACTAGGTACCACTGAAGCTTTCTTT.

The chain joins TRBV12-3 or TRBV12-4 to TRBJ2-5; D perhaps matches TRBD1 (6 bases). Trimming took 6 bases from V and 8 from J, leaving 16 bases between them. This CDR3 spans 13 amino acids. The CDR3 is CASSRNRGITQYF. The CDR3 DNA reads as TGTGCCAGCAGCCGAAATAGGGGGATTACCCAGTACTTC.

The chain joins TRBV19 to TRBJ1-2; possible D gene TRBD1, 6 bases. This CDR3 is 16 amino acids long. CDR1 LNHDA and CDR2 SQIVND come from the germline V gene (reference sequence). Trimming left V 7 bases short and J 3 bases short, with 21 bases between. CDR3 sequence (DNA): TGTGCCAGTAAACCAAGATCCAAGACAGGCGACTATGGCTACACCTTC. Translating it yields CASKPRSKTGDYGYTF. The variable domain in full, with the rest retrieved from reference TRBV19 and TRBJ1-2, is DGGITQSPKYLFRKEGQNVTLSCEQNLNHDAMYWYRQDPGQGLRLIYYSQIVNDFQKGDIAEGYSVSREKKESFPLTVTSAQKNPTAFYLCASKPRSKTGDYGYTFGSGTRLTVV.

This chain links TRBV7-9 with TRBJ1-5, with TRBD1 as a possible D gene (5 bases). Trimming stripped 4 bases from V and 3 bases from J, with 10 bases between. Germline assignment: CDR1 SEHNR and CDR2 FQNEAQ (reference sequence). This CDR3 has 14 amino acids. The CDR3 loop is CASSSLGPNQPQHF. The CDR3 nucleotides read TGTGCCAGCAGCTCCTTGGGGCCCAATCAGCCCCAGCATTTT.

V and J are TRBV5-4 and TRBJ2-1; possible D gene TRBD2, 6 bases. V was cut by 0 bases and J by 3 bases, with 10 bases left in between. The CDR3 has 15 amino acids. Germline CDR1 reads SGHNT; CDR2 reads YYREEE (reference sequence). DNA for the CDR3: TGTGCCAGCAGCTTGGGTCAGGGAGGCTACAATGAGCAGTTCTTC. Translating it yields CASSLGQGGYNEQFF. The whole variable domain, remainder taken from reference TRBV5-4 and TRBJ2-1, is ETGVTQSPTHLIKTRGQQVTLRCSSQSGHNTVSWYQQALGQGPQFIFQYYREEENGRGNFPPRFSGLQFPNYSSELNVNALELDDSALYLCASSLGQGGYNEQFFGPGTRLTVL.

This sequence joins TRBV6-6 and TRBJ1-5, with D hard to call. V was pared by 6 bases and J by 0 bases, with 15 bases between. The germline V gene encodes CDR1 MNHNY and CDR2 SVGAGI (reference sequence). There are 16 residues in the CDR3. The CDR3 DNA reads TGTGCCAGCAGCTCCTACAGAGTTTATAGCAATCAGCCCCAGCATTTT. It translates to CASSSYRVYSNQPQHF.

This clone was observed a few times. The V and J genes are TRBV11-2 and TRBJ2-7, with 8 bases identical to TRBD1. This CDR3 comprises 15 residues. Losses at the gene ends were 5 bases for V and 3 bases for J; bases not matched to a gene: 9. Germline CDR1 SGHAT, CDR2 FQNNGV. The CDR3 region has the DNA TGTGCCAGCAGCCCCCGGTGGACAGGGAGCTACGAGCAGTACTTC. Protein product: CASSPRWTGSYEQYF.

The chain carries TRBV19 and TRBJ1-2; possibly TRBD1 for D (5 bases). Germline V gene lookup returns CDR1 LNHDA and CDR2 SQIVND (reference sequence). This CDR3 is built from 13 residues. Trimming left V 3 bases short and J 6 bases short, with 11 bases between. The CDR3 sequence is CASSIGRVHGYTF. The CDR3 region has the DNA TGTGCCAGTAGTATCGGCAGGGTGCATGGCTACACCTTC.

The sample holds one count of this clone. CDR3 loop: CASSGLGYGYTF. The CDR3 bases are TGTGCCAGCTCGGGGTTGGGCTATGGCTACACCTTC. The chain couples TRBV3-1 (or the pseudogene TRBV3-2) to TRBJ1-2; no clear D gene. Germline assignment: CDR1 LGHDT and CDR2 YNNKEL (reference sequence). Trimming pared 8 bases from V and 4 bases from J, leaving 11 bases between. This CDR3 is 12 amino acids long.

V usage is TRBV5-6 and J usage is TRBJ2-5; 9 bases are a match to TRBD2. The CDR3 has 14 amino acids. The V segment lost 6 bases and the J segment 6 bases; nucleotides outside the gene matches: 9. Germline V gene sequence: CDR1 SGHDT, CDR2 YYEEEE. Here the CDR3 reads CASNLRGGRKTQYF. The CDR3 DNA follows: TGTGCCAGCAACCTGCGGGGGGGCAGGAAGACCCAGTACTTC.

The CDR3 reads CASSSGGRETQYF. The CDR3 nucleotides read TGCGCCAGCAGCTCAGGGGGCAGAGAGACCCAGTACTTC. The V gene is TRBV5-1, the J gene TRBJ2-5; 8 bases fit TRBD1. The germline gives CDR1 SGHRS, CDR2 YFSETQ. V lost 3 bases to trimming and J lost 4 bases; unmatched junction nucleotides: 2. The CDR3 covers 13 residues.

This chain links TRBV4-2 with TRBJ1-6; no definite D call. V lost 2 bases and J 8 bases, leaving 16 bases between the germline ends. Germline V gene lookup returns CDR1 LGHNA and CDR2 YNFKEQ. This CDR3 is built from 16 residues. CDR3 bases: TGTGCCAGCAGCCAATCGGTGGGCCGCCCTGATTCACCCCTCCACTTT. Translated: CASSQSVGRPDSPLHF.

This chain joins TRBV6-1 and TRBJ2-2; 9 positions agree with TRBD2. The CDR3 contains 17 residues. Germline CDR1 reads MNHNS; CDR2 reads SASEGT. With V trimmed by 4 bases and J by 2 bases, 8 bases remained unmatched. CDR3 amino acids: CASSGRLLAGNTGELFF. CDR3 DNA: TGTGCCAGCAGTGGCCGACTCCTAGCGGGAAACACCGGGGAGCTGTTTTTT.

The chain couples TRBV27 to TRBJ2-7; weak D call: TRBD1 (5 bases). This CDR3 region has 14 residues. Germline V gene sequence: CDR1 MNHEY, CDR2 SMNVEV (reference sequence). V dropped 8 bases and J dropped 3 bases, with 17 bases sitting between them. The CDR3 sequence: CASRSDGQIYEQYF. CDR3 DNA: TGTGCCAGCCGTAGTGACGGACAAATCTACGAGCAGTACTTC.

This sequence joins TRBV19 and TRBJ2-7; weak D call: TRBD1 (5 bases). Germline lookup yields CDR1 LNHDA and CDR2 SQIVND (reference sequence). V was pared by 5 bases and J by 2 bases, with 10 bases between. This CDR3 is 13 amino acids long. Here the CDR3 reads CASSLSGTYEQYF. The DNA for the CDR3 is TGTGCCAGTAGTCTATCAGGGACCTACGAGCAGTACTTC.

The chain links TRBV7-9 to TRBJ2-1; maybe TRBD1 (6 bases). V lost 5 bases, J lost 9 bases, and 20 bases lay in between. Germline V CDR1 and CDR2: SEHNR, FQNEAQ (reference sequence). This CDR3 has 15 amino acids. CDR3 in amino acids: CASSQMRAGDGEQFF. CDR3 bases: TGTGCCAGCAGCCAGATGAGAGCAGGGGACGGTGAGCAGTTCTTC.

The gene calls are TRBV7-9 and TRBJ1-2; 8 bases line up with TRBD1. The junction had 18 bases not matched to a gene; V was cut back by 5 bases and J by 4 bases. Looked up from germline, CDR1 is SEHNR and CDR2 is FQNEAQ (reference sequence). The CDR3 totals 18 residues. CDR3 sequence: CASSPIGQGSFTPYGYTF. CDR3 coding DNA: TGTGCCAGCAGCCCCATCGGACAGGGATCATTCACGCCCTATGGCTACACCTTC.

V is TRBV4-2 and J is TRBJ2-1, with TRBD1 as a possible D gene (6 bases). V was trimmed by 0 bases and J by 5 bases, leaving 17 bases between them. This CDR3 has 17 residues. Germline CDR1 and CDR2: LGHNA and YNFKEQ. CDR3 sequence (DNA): TGTGCCAGCAGCCAAGAAATAAGGGGGACGGGAAACAATGAGCAGTTCTTC. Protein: CASSQEIRGTGNNEQFF.

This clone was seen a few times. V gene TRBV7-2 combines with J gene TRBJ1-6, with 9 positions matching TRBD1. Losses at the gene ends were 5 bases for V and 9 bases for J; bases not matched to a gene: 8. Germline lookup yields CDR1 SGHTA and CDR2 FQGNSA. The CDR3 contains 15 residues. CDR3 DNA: TGTGCCAGCAGCCCCCCTCCGGGACAGGGTTCACCCCTCCACTTT. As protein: CASSPPPGQGSPLHF.

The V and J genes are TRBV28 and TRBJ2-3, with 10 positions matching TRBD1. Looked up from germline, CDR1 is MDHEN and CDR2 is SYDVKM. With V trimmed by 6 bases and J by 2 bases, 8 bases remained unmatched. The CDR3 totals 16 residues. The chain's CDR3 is CASSPDRGRNTDTQYF. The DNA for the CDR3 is TGTGCCAGCAGCCCTGACAGGGGGCGAAACACAGATACGCAGTATTTT.

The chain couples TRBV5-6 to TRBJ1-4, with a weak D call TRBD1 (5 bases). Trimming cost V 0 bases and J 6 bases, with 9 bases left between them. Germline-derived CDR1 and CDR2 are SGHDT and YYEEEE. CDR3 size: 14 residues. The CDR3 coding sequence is TGTGCCAGCAGCTTGGGACAGTCAGATGAAAAACTGTTTTTT. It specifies CASSLGQSDEKLFF.

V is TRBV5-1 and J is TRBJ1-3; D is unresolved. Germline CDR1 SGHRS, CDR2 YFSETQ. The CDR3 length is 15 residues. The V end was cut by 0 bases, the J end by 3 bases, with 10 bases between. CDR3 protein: CASSLVPLNGNTIYF. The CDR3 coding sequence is TGCGCCAGCAGCTTGGTGCCACTCAATGGAAACACCATATATTTT. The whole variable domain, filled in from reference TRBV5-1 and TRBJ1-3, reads KAGVTQTPRYLIKTRGQQVTLSCSPISGHRSVSWYQQTPGQGLQFLFEYFSETQRNKGNFPGRFSGRQFSNSRSEMNVSTLELGDSALYLCASSLVPLNGNTIYFGEGSWLTVV.